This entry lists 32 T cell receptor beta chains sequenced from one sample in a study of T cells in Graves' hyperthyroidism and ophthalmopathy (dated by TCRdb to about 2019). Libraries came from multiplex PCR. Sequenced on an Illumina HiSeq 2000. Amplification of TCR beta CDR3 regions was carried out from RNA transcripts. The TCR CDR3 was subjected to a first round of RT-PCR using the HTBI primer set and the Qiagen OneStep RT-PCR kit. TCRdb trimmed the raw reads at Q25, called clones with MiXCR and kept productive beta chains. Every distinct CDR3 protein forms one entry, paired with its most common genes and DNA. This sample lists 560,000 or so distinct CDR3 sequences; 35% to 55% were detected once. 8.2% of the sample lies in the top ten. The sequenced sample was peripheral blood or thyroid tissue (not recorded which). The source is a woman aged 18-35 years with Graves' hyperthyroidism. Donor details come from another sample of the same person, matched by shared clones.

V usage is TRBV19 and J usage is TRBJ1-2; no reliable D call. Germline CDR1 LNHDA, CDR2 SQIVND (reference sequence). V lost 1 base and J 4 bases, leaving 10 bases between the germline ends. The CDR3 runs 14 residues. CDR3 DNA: TGTGCCAGTAGTATAGTCGGCAGTTCCTATGGCTACACCTTC. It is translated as CASSIVGSSYGYTF. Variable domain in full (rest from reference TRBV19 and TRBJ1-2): DGGITQSPKYLFRKEGQNVTLSCEQNLNHDAMYWYRQDPGQGLRLIYYSQIVNDFQKGDIAEGYSVSREKKESFPLTVTSAQKNPTAFYLCASSIVGSSYGYTFGSGTRLTVV.

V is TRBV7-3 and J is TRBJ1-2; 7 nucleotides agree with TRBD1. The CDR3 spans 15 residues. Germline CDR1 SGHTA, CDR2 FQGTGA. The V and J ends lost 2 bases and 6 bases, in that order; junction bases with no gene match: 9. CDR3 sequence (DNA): TGTGCCAGCAGCTTATTCGGGGGGGACAGAAATGGCTACACCTTC. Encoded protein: CASSLFGGDRNGYTF.

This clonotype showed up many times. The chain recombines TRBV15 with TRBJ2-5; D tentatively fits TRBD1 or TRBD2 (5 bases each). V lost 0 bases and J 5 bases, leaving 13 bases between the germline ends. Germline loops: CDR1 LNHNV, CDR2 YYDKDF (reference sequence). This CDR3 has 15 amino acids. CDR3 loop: CATSRDLGGMETQYF. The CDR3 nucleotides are TGTGCCACCAGCAGAGATCTTGGGGGTATGGAGACCCAGTACTTC.

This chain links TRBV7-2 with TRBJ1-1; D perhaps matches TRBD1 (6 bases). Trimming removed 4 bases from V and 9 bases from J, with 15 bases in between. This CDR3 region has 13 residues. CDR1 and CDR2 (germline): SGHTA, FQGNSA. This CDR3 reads CASSSYREHKAFF. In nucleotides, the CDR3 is TGTGCCAGCAGCTCCTACAGGGAACATAAAGCTTTCTTT.

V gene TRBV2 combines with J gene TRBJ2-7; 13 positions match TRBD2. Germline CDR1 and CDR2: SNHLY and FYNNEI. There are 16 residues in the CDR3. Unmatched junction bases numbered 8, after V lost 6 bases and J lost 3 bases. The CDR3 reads CASSPPGLAGSYEQYF. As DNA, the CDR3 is TGTGCCAGCAGCCCCCCGGGACTAGCGGGGAGCTACGAGCAGTACTTC.

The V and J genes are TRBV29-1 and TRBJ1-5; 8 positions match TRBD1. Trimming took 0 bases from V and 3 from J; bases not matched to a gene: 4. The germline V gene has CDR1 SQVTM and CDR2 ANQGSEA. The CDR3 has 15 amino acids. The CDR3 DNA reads TGCAGCGTTGAAGATCCGACAGGGGTCAATCAGCCCCAGCATTTT. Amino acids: CSVEDPTGVNQPQHF.

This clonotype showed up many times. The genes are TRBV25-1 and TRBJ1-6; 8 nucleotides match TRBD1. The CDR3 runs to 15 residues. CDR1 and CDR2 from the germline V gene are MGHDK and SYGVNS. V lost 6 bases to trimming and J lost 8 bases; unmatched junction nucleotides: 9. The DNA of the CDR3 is TGTGCCAGCAGCCAAAACGGACAGGGCGATTCACCCCTCCACTTT. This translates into CASSQNGQGDSPLHF. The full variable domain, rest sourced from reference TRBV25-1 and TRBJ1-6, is EADIYQTPRYLVIGTGKKITLECSQTMGHDKMYWYQQDPGMELHLIHYSYGVNSTEKGDLSSESTVSRIRTEHFPLTLESARPSHTSQYLCASSQNGQGDSPLHFGNGTRLTVT.

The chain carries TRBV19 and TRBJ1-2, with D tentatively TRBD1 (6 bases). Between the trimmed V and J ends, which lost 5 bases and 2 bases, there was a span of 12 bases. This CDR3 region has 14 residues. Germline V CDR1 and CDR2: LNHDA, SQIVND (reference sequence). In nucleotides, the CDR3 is TGTGCCAGTAGTGATACAGGGCCCAACTATGGCTACACCTTC. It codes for CASSDTGPNYGYTF.

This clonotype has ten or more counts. The CDR3 DNA sequence: TGTGCCAGCAGCTTAGGGGCCGTGAACTATGGCTACACCTTC. It specifies CASSLGAVNYGYTF. This chain uses TRBV7-9 with TRBJ1-2; no firm D call. The CDR3 loop spans 14 amino acids. The V and J ends lost 1 base and 2 bases respectively, with 8 bases between them. Germline CDR1 SEHNR, CDR2 FQNEAQ (reference sequence).

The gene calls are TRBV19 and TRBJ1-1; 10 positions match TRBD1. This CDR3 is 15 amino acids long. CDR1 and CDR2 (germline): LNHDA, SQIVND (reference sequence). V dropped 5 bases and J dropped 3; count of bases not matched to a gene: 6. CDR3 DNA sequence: TGTGCCAGTAGTGCCTGGGACAGGGGACACACTGAAGCTTTCTTT. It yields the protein CASSAWDRGHTEAFF.

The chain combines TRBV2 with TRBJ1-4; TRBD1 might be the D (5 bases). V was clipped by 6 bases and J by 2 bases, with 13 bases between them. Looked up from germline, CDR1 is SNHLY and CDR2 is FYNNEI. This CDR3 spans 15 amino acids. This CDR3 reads CASSGSGSTNEKLFF. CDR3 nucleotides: TGTGCCAGCAGCGGCTCAGGGAGCACTAATGAAAAACTGTTTTTT.

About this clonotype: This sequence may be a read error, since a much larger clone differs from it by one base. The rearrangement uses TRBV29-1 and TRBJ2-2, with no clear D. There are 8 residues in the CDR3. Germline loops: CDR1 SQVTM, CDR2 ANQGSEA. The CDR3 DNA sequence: TGCGGCGCCGGGGAGCTGTTTTTT. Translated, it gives CGAGELFF.

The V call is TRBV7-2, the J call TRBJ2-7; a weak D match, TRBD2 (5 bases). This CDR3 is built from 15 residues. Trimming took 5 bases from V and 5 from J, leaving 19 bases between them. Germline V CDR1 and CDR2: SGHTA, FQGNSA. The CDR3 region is CASSNPWGDTHEQYF. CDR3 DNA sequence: TGTGCCAGCAGCAACCCCTGGGGAGATACGCACGAGCAGTACTTC. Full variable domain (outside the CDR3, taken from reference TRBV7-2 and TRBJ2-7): GAGVSQSPSNKVTEKGKDVELRCDPISGHTALYWYRQSLGQGLEFLIYFQGNSAPDKSGLPSDRFSAERTGGSVSTLTIQRTQQEDSAVYLCASSNPWGDTHEQYFGPGTRLTVT.

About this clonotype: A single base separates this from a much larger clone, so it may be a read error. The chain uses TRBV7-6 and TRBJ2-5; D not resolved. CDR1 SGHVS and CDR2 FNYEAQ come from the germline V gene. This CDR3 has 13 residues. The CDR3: CASSFPGQEAQYF. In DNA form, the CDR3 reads TGTGCCAGCAGCTTTCCGGGCCAAGAGGCCCAGTACTTC.

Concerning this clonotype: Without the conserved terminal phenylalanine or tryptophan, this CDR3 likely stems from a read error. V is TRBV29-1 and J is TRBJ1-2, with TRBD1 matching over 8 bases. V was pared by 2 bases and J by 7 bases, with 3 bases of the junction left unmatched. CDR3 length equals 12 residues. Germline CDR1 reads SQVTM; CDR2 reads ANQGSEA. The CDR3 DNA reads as TGCAGCGTTGAAACACAGGGGGGTGGCTACACCCTC. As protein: CSVETQGGGYTL.

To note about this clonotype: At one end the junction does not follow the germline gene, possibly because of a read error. DNA for the CDR3: TGTGCCGCCAGCAGCCACAGTCAGCGGGGGAGGTCGGCCCTCCGCTTT. Protein: CAASSHSQRGRSALRF. The chain recombines TRBV15 with TRBJ1-6; tentative D call: TRBD1 (5 bases). The CDR3 runs 16 residues. CDR1 LNHNV and CDR2 YYDKDF come from the germline V gene (reference sequence).

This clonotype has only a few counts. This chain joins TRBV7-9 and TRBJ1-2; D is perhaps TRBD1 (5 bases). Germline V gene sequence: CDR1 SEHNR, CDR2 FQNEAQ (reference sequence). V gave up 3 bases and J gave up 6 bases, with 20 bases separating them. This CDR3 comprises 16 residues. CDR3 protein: CASSFAGGGWENGYTF. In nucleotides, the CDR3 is TGTGCCAGCAGCTTCGCCGGGGGTGGTTGGGAGAATGGCTACACCTTC.

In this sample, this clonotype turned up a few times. The CDR3 protein is CASSVATGQRQETQYF. DNA of the CDR3: TGTGCCAGCAGCGTAGCTACTGGGCAGAGACAAGAGACCCAGTACTTC. The V gene is TRBV9, the J gene TRBJ2-5; D uncertain. Germline CDR1 and CDR2: SGDLS and YYNGEE. The CDR3 is made up of 16 amino acids. V shed 0 bases and J shed 2 bases, with 14 bases lying between them. The entire variable domain, with the rest obtained from reference TRBV9 and TRBJ2-5, is as follows: DSGVTQTPKHLITATGQRVTLRCSPRSGDLSVYWYQQSLDQGLQFLIQYYNGEERAKGNILERFSAQQFPDLHSELNLSSLELGDSALYFCASSVATGQRQETQYFGPGTRLLVL.

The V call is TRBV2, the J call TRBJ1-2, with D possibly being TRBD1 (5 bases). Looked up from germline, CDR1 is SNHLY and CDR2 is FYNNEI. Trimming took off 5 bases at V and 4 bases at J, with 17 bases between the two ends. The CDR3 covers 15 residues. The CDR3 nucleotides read TGTGCCAGCAGTTACTCGTCCACGGGGGTCTATGGCTACACCTTC. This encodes CASSYSSTGVYGYTF.

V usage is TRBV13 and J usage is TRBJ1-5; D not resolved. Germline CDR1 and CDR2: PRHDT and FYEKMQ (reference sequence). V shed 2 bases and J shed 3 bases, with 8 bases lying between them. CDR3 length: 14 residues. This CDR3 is CASSLRVHNQPQHF. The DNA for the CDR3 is TGTGCCAGCAGCTTAAGGGTCCACAATCAGCCCCAGCATTTT.

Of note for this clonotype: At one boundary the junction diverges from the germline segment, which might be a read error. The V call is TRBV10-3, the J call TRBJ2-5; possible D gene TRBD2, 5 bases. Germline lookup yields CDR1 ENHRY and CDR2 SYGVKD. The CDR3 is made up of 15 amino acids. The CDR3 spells CASSYSPSRPETQYF. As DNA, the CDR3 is TGTGCCAGCAGTTACTCGCCTAGCCGGCCCGAGACCCAGTACTTC.

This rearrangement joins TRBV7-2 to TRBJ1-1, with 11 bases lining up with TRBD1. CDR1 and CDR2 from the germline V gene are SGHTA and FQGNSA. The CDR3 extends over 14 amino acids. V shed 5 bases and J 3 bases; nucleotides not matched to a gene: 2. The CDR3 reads CASSGQGAYTEAFF. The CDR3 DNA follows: TGTGCCAGCAGCGGACAGGGGGCCTACACTGAAGCTTTCTTT.

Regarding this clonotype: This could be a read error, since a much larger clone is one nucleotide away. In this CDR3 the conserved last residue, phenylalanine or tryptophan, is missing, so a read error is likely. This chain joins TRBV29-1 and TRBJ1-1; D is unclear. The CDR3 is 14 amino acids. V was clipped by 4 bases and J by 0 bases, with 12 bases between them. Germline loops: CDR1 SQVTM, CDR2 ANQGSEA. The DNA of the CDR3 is TGCAGCGTTGGTGAGCTCGGACTGAACACTGAAGCTTTCTAT. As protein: CSVGELGLNTEAFY.

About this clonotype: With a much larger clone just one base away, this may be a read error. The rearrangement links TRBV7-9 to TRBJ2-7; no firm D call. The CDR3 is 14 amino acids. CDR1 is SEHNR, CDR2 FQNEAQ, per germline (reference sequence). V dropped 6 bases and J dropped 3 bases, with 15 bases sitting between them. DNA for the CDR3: TGTGCCAGCAGATTGGGCCCGGTCGGCTACGAGCAGTACTTC. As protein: CASRLGPVGYEQYF.

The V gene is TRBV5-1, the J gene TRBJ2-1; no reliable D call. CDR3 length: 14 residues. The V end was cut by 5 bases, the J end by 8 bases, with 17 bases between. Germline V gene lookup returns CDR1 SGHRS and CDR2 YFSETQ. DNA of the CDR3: TGCGCCAGCAGAGGTACTGGGGATAGGTATGAGCAGTTCTTC. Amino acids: CASRGTGDRYEQFF. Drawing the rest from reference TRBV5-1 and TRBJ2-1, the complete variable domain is KAGVTQTPRYLIKTRGQQVTLSCSPISGHRSVSWYQQTPGQGLQFLFEYFSETQRNKGNFPGRFSGRQFSNSRSEMNVSTLELGDSALYLCASRGTGDRYEQFFGPGTRLTVL.

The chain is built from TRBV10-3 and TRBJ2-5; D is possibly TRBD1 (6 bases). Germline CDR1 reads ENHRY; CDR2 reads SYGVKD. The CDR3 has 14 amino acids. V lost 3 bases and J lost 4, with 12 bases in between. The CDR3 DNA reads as TGTGCCATCAGTGACTCGACAGGTTTAGAGACCCAGTACTTC. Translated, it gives CAISDSTGLETQYF.

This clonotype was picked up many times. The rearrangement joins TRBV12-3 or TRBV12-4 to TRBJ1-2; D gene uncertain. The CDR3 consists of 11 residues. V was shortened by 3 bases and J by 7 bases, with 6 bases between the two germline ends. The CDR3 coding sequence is TGTGCCAGCAGTTTCGGCCGTGGCTACACCTTC. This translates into CASSFGRGYTF.

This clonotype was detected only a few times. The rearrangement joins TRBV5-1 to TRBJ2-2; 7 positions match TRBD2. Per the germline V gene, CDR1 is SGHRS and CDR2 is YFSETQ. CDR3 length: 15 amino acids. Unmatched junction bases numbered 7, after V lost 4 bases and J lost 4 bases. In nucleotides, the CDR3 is TGCGCCAGCAGCAACCTCGGGGAGGGCACCGGGGAGCTGTTTTTT. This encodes CASSNLGEGTGELFF.

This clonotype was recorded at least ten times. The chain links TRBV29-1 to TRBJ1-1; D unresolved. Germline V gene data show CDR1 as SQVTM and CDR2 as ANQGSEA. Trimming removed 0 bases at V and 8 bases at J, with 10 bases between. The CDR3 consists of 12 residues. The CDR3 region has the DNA TGCAGCGTTGAAGATAAGGTCCAGGAAGCTTTCTTT. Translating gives CSVEDKVQEAFF.

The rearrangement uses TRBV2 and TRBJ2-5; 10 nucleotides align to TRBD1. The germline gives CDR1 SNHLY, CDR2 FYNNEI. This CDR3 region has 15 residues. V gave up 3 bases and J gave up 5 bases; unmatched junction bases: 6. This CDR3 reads CASSETGGAGETQYF. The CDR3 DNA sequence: TGTGCCAGCAGTGAGACAGGGGGCGCGGGGGAGACCCAGTACTTC.

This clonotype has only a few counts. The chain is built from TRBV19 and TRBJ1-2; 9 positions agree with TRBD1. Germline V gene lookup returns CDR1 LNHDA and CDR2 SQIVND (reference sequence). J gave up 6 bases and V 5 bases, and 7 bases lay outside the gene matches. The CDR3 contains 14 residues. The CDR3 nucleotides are TGTGCCAGTAGTCCAAACAGGGGGCAGGATGGCTACACCTTC. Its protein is CASSPNRGQDGYTF.

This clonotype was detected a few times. The CDR3 DNA reads as TGTGCCAGCAGCCGGACAGGGTCTCAGCCCCAGCATTTT. This gives the protein CASSRTGSQPQHF. The chain couples TRBV12-3 or TRBV12-4 to TRBJ1-5; 8 bases are shared with TRBD1. V was pared by 6 bases and J by 6 bases, with 4 bases of the junction left unmatched. CDR3 size: 13 residues.